The clone carrying this TCR beta chain has only one observation. The antigen is undetermined. The sample comes from a study of T cell responses to AZD1222 COVID-19 vaccine. Overall study: Second-dose intervals near 4 or 12 weeks were combined.

Findings and limits, study-wide: Baseline serology detected seropositivity in only five or six AZD1222 recipients. The donor group comprised mostly white British people and more females; the analysis possibly underestimated clonal diversity. Spike-wide vaccine-associated CD4 TCRs dominated at 160-218 and 743-854.

V was shortened by 5 bases and J by 3 bases, with 13 bases between the two germline ends. There are 14 residues in the CDR3. Germline V CDR1 and CDR2: MNHEY, SVGAGI. Here immunoSEQ multiplex PCR was the method, and the copy in TCRdb shows in-frame clones only, minus some. Of roughly 150,000 clones detected, around 90% appear once; the ten largest clones hold less than 2.5%. This clonotype was obtained from an adult in good health. Sequencing used peripheral blood, obtained on day 0 of AZD1222 vaccination. The rearrangement joins TRBV6-5 to TRBJ1-1; D is possibly TRBD1 (5 bases). Here the CDR3 DNA reads TGTGCCAGCAGTCGAGGGACGGCGGACACTGAAGCTTTCTTT. Translating gives CASSRGTADTEAFF.